This T cell receptor beta chain appears in the sequencing data of a study of blood T cell repertoires in COVID-19. Study overall: Sites across the United States, Italy and Spain contributed samples from acute and convalescent COVID-19. T cells, B-cell-depleted T cells, or PBMCs supplied cDNA or gDNA.

The length of the CDR3 is 16 residues. Germline CDR1 SGDLS, CDR2 YYNGEE. V shed 0 bases and J 4 bases; nucleotides not matched to a gene: 7. Per the authors' pipeline: Quantification of nucleated cells was approximated via reference gene primer amplification. Measured with immunoSEQ multiplex PCR; TCRdb has only the in-frame clones, and not every one. That table is the source of V, J and clone size, and D and trimming were worked out from the DNA. This sample has 80,000 to 100,000 clones, with around 80% found just once. V and J are TRBV9 and TRBJ2-3; 8 nucleotides line up with TRBD2. Sequenced sample: peripheral blood. This clonotype was obtained from a woman aged 80 or older with active or convalescent COVID-19. For the CDR3, the DNA is TGTGCCAGCAGCGTAGTTCCAGCGGGAGTGCCAGATACGCAGTATTTT. Translation gives CASSVVPAGVPDTQYF.